The 19 T cell receptor beta chains presented below share a single source sample, sequenced in a study of blood T cell repertoires in COVID-19. The table came from immunoSEQ multiplex PCR; TCRdb's copy has only in-frame clones and leaves some out. The table has approximately 190,000 clones, over 75% seen once. The source material was peripheral blood. These receptors all come from a man aged 50 or older with acute or convalescent COVID-19.

The J gene is TRBJ2-5, the V gene TRBV19; tentative D call: TRBD1 (6 bases). CDR1 LNHDA and CDR2 SQIVND come from the germline V gene (reference sequence). V shed 5 bases and J shed 5 bases, with 12 bases lying between them. This CDR3 region has 13 residues. This CDR3 reads CASSGQGKETQYF. The CDR3 coding sequence is TGTGCCAGTAGTGGTCAGGGGAAGGAGACCCAGTACTTC.

The J gene is TRBJ1-1, the V gene TRBV11-3; D unclear. Trimming removed 6 bases from V and 0 bases from J, with 14 bases in between. The germline CDR1 and CDR2 sequences are SGHNT and YENEEA. This CDR3 region has 15 residues. The CDR3 sequence is CASSSPWRVNTEAFF. CDR3 sequence (DNA): TGTGCCAGCAGTTCTCCTTGGAGGGTGAACACTGAAGCTTTCTTT. The full variable domain, with the rest looked up from reference TRBV11-3 and TRBJ1-1, is EAGVVQSPRYKIIEKKQPVAFWCNPISGHNTLYWYLQNLGQGPELLIRYENEEAVDDSQLPKDRFSAERLKGVDSTLKIQPAELGDSAVYLCASSSPWRVNTEAFFGQGTRLTVV.

The chain is built from TRBV2 and TRBJ1-1; D is perhaps TRBD1 (5 bases). The CDR3 has 13 residues. CDR1 is SNHLY and CDR2 is FYNNEI in the germline V gene. Trimming stripped 6 bases from V and 3 bases from J, with 11 bases between. CDR3 DNA sequence: TGTGCCAGCAGCCTCAAAGGGGACACTGAAGCTTTCTTT. Its translation: CASSLKGDTEAFF.

The J gene is TRBJ2-1, the V gene TRBV11-3, with 8 bases lining up with TRBD2. The CDR3 contains 16 residues. The germline gives CDR1 SGHNT, CDR2 YENEEA. J lost 0 bases, V lost 5 bases, and 6 bases had no gene match. The CDR3 sequence is CASSGRGDSSYNEQFF. CDR3 in DNA: TGTGCCAGCAGCGGGCGGGGGGATAGCTCCTACAATGAGCAGTTCTTC.

This clone showed up just once. The chain combines TRBV6-5 with TRBJ2-5; D remains ambiguous. The CDR3 totals 12 residues. Germline V lookup: CDR1 MNHEY, CDR2 SVGAGI. Between the trimmed V and J ends, which lost 6 bases and 2 bases, there was a span of 7 bases. As DNA, the CDR3 is TGTGCCAGCAGCAACCTACAAGAGACCCAGTACTTC. Protein product: CASSNLQETQYF.

The gene calls are TRBV20-1 and TRBJ2-2, with TRBD2 matching 13 bases. V lost 3 bases, J lost 5 bases, and 9 bases stayed unmatched. CDR1 and CDR2 from the germline V gene are DFQATT and SNEGSKA (reference sequence). The CDR3 is 17 residues long. The CDR3 here is CSASKGLAGVGTGELFF. The CDR3 nucleotides are TGCAGTGCTAGTAAAGGACTAGCGGGGGTGGGAACCGGGGAGCTGTTTTTT.

V and J are TRBV15 and TRBJ2-5; 7 positions match TRBD1. V trimming: 3 bases; J trimming: 1 base; junction bases outside the gene matches: 5. The germline gives CDR1 LNHNV, CDR2 YYDKDF (reference sequence). CDR3 size: 15 residues. CDR3 sequence: CATSRSTGPQETQYF. CDR3 coding DNA: TGTGCCACCAGCAGGTCGACAGGGCCCCAAGAGACCCAGTACTTC.

This chain joins TRBV9 and TRBJ2-2; 11 bases line up with TRBD2. Germline V gives CDR1 SGDLS, CDR2 YYNGEE. V was clipped by 0 bases and J by 6 bases; unmatched bases: 4. The CDR3 spans 16 residues. The CDR3, as DNA: TGTGCCAGCAGCGTAGGGCTAGCGGGGGGATCCGGGGAGCTGTTTTTT. It encodes CASSVGLAGGSGELFF.

As regards this clone: Other DNA sequences within the sample encode an identical CDR3. The chain combines TRBV10-3 with TRBJ1-2; 7 bases match TRBD1. The CDR3 loop spans 12 amino acids. V gave up 4 bases and J gave up 6 bases; unmatched junction bases: 2. Per the germline V gene, CDR1 is ENHRY and CDR2 is SYGVKD. CDR3 region: CAISGQGDGYTF. The CDR3 coding sequence is TGTGCCATCAGTGGACAGGGAGATGGCTACACCTTC.

The chain links TRBV7-8 to TRBJ1-4; 7 positions match TRBD1. CDR3 length: 15 residues. Germline lookup yields CDR1 SGHVS and CDR2 FQNEAQ. The junction had 2 bases not matched to a gene; V was cut back by 1 base and J by 3 bases. CDR3 amino acids: CASSLGQGSNEKLFF. For the CDR3, the DNA is TGTGCCAGCAGCTTAGGACAGGGTTCTAATGAAAAACTGTTTTTT.

The chain is built from TRBV2 and TRBJ2-7; 7 bases fit TRBD1. V lost 6 bases and J lost 5; bases outside the gene matches: 10. Germline V gene data show CDR1 as SNHLY and CDR2 as FYNNEI. The CDR3 is 14 residues long. CDR3 sequence (DNA): TGTGCCAGCAGCCCCGACAGGGTATCCCACGAGCAGTACGTC. Encoded protein: CASSPDRVSHEQYV.

The V call is TRBV4-2, the J call TRBJ2-7; 14 nucleotides line up with TRBD2. Germline V gene lookup returns CDR1 LGHNA and CDR2 YNFKEQ. With 4 bases clipped from V and 3 bases from J, the junction kept 11 bases outside the gene matches. The CDR3 length is 18 residues. CDR3 residues: CASSLGTSGSWGVYEQYF. The DNA of the CDR3 is TGTGCCAGCAGCCTTGGGACTAGCGGGAGTTGGGGCGTCTACGAGCAGTACTTC.

This rearrangement joins TRBV4-2 to TRBJ1-6; a weak D match, TRBD1 (6 bases). From germline, CDR1 is LGHNA and CDR2 YNFKEQ. CDR3 length: 16 amino acids. V shed 1 base and J shed 9 bases, with 16 bases lying between them. The DNA for the CDR3 is TGTGCCAGCAGCCAAGTTGGGGGGGCGATCGCTTCACCCCTCCACTTT. Residues: CASSQVGGAIASPLHF.

The CDR3 nucleotides are TGTGCCAGCAGTTTCGGGAGTTATTCCTACGAGCAGTACTTC. Residues: CASSFGSYSYEQYF. The chain has TRBV5-6 and TRBJ2-7, with TRBD2 as a possible D gene (6 bases). The CDR3 spans 14 residues. Trimming pared 5 bases from V and 1 base from J, leaving 13 bases between. Germline CDR1 SGHDT, CDR2 YYEEEE.

The chain couples TRBV28 to TRBJ1-2; D gene ambiguous. This CDR3 region has 13 residues. V was clipped by 3 bases and J by 4 bases, with 9 bases between them. Germline-derived CDR1 and CDR2 are MDHEN and SYDVKM. CDR3 protein: CASSFPGSYGYTF. In DNA, the CDR3 is TGTGCCAGCAGTTTCCCGGGATCCTATGGCTACACCTTC.

The CDR3, as DNA: TGTGCCATCAAATCGGACAGGGGGCAAGAGACCCAGTACTTC. Translated, it gives CAIKSDRGQETQYF. The V gene is TRBV10-3, the J gene TRBJ2-5; 10 bases are a match to TRBD1. The CDR3 totals 14 residues. Germline CDR1 ENHRY, CDR2 SYGVKD. V dropped 7 bases and J dropped 2; count of bases not matched to a gene: 4.

In DNA form, the CDR3 reads TGTGCCAGCAGCTTGCAGTCTTACACTGAAGCTTTCTTT. Its translation: CASSLQSYTEAFF. The chain is built from TRBV5-4 and TRBJ1-1; D ambiguous. CDR1 SGHNT and CDR2 YYREEE come from the germline V gene (reference sequence). The CDR3 is 13 amino acids. V was clipped by 1 base and J by 3 bases, with 7 bases between them.

The chain links TRBV11-3 to TRBJ2-2, with D possibly TRBD2 on 5 matching bases. V lost 5 bases, J lost 3 bases, and 16 bases lay in between. Germline loops: CDR1 SGHNT, CDR2 YENEEA. This CDR3 comprises 16 residues. CDR3 coding DNA: TGTGCCAGCAGCCCCCCCCGGGAACTGGACACCGGGGAGCTGTTTTTT. Translated: CASSPPRELDTGELFF.

The V and J genes are TRBV27 and TRBJ1-5, with 8 bases lining up with TRBD1. Trimming removed 6 bases from V and 3 bases from J; junction bases left unmatched: 13. This CDR3 region has 17 residues. Germline V gene sequence: CDR1 MNHEY, CDR2 SMNVEV (reference sequence). The CDR3 DNA is TGTGCCAGCAGGGCGGACAGGGCGAAGGGGGCCAATCAGCCCCAGCATTTT. Protein product: CASRADRAKGANQPQHF.